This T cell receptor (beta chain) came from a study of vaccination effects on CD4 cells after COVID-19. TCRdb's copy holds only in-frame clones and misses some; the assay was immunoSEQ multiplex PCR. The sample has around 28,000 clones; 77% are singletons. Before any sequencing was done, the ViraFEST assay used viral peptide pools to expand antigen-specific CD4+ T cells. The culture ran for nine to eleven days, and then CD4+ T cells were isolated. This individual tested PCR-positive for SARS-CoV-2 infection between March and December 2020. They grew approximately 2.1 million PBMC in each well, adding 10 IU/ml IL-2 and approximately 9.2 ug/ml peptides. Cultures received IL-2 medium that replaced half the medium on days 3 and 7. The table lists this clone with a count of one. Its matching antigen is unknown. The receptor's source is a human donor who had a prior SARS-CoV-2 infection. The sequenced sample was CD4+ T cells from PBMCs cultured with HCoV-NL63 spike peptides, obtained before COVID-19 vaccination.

CDR3 sequence: CASKSLSEQYF. The CDR3 bases are TGTGCCAGCAAATCTCTCTCCGAGCAGTACTTC. This rearrangement joins TRBV27 to TRBJ2-7, with D unresolved. From germline, CDR1 is MNHEY and CDR2 SMNVEV (reference sequence). This CDR3 has 11 residues. V lost 7 bases to trimming and J lost 6 bases, with 10 bases between them.